This TCR beta chain originates from a study of blood T cell repertoires in COVID-19. Authors' methods: Quantification of nucleated cells was approximated via reference gene primer amplification. Method: immunoSEQ multiplex PCR; TCRdb's copy keeps in-frame clones and lacks some. The DNA was the basis for D and trimming; V, J and clone size are from that table. The sample yields roughly 150,000 clones, 82% seen once. The CDR3 contains 20 residues. Per the germline V gene, CDR1 is MNHEY and CDR2 is SVGEGT. The V and J ends lost 2 bases and 1 base, in that order; junction bases with no gene match: 16. Sample: peripheral blood. The TCR originated in a human donor with acute or convalescent COVID-19. The donor label of this sample is uncertain. The rearrangement links TRBV6-2 or TRBV6-3 to TRBJ1-5; TRBD1 matches 8 bases. Written as DNA, the CDR3 is TGTGCCAGCAGTTACAGGAGTATGGACAGGGTGACGGGGAGCAATCAGCCCCAGCATTTT. Amino acid sequence: CASSYRSMDRVTGSNQPQHF.